Reported below is one T cell receptor beta chain. MiXCR was run by TCRdb on the 5' RACE reads, yielding one entry per CDR3 protein. Among nearly 100,000 distinct CDR3 sequences listed, approximately 16% were seen once. These data come from a study of T cells of healthy individuals. CDR3 length: 15 amino acids. Germline lookup yields CDR1 SGHVS and CDR2 FQNEAQ. V was clipped by 2 bases and J by 5 bases, with 12 bases between them. This receptor was taken from a human donor in good health. The chain uses TRBV7-8 and TRBJ1-4; D gene ambiguous. The CDR3 DNA reads as TGTGCCAGCAGCTTAAGAAGGCAGCCGAATGAAAAACTGTTTTTT. It codes for CASSLRRQPNEKLFF.